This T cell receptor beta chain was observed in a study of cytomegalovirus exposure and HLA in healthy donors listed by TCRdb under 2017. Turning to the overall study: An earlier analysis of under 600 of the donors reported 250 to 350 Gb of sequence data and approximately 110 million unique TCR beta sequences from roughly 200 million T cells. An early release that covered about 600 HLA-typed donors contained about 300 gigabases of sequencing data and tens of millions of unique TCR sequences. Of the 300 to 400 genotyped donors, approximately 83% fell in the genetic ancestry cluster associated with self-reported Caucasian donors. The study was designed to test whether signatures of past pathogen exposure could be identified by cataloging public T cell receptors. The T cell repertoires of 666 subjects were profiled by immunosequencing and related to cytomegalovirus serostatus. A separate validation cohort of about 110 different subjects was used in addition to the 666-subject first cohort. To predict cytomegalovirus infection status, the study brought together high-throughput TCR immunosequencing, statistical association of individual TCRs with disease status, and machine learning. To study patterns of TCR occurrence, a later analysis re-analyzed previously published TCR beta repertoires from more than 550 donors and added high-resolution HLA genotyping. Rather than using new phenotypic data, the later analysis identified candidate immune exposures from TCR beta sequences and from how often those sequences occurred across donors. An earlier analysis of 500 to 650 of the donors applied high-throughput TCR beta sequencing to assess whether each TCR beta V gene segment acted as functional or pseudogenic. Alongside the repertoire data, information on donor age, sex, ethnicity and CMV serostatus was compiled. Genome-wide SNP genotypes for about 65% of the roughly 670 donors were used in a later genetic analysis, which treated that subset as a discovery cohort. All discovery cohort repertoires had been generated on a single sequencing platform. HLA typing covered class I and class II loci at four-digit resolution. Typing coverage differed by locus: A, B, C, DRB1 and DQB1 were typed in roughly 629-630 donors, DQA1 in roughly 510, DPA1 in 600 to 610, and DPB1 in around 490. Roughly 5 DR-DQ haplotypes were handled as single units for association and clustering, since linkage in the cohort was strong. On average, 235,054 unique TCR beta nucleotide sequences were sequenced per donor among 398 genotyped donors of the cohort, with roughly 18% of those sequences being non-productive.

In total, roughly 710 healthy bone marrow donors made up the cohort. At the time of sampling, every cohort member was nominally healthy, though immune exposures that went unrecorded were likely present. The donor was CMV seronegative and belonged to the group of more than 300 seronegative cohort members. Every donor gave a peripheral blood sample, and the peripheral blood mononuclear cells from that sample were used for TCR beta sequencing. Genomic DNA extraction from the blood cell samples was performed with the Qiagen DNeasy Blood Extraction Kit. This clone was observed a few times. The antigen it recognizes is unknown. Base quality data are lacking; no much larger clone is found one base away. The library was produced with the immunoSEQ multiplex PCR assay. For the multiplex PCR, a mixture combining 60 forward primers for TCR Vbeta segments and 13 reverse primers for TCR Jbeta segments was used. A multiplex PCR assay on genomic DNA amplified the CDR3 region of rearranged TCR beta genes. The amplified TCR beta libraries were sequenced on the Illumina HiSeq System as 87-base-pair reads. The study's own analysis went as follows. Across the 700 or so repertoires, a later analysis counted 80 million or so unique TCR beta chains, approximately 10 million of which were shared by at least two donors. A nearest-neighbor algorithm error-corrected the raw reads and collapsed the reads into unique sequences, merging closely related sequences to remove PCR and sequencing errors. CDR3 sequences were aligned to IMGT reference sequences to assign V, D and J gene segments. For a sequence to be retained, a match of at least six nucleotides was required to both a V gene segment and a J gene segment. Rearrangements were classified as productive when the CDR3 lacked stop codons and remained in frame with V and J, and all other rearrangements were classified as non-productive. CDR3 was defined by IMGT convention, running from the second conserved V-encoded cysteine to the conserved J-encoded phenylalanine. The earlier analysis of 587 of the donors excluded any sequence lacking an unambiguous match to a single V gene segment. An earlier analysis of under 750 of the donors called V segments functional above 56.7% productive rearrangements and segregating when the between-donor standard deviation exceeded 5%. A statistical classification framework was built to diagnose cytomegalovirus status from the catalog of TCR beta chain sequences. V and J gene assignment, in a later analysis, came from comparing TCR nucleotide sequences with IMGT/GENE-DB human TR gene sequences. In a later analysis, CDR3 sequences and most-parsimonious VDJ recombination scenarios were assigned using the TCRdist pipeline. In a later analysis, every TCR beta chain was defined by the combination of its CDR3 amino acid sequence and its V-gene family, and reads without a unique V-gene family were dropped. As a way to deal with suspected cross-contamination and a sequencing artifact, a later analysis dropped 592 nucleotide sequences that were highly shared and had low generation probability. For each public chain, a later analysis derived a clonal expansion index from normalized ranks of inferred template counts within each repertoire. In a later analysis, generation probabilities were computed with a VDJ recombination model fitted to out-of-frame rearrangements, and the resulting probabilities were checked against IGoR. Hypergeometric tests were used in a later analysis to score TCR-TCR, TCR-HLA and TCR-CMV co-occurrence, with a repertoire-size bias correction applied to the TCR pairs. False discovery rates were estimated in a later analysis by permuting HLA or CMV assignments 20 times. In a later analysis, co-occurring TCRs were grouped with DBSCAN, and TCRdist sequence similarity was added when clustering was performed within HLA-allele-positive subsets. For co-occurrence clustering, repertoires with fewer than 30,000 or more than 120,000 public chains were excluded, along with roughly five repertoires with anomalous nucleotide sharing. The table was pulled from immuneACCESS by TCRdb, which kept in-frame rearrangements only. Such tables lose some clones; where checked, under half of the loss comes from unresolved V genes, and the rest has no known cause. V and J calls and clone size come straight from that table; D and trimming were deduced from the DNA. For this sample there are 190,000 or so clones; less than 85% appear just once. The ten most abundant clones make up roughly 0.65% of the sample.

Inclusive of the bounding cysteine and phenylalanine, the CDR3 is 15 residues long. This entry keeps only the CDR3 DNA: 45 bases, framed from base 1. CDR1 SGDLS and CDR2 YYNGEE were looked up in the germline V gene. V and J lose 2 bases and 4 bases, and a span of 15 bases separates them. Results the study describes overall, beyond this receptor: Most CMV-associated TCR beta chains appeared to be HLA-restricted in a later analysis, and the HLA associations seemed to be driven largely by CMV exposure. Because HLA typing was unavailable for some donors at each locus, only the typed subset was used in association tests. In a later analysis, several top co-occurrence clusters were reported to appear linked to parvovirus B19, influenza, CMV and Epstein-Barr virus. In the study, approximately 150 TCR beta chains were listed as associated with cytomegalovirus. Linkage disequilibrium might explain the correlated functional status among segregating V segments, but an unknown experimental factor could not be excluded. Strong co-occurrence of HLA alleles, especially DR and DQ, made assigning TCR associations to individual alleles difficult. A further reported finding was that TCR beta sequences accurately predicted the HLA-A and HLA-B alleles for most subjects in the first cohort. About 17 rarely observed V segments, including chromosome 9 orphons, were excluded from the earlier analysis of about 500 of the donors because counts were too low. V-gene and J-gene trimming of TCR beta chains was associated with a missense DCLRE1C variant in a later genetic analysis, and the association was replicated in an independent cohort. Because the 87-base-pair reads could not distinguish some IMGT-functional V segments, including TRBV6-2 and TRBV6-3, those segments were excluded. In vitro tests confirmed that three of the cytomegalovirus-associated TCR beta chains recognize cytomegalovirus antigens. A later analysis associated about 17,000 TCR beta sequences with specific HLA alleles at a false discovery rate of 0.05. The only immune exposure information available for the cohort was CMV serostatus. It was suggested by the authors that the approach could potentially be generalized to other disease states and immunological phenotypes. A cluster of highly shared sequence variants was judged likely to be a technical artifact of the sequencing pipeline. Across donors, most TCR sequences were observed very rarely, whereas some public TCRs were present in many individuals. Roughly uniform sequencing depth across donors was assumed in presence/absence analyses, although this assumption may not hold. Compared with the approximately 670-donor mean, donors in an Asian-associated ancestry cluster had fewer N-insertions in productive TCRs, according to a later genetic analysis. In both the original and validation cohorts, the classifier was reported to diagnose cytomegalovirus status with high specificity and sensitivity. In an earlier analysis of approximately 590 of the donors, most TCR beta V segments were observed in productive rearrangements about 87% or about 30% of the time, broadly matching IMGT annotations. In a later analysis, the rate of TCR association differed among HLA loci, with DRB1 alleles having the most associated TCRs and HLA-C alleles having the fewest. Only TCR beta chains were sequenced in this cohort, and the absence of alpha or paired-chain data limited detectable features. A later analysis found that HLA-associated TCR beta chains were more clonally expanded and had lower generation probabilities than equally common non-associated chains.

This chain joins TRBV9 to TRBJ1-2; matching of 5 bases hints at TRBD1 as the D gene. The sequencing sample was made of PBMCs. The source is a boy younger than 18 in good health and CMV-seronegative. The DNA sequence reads TGTGCCAGCAGCGTCCACTTTGGGGCACTCTATGGCTACACCTTC. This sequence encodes CASSVHFGALYGYTF.